This section outlines one T cell receptor (beta chain) sequence together with its context. This entry is derived from a study of identical twins. The CDR3 runs to 16 residues. The V gene's germline CDR1 is SEHNR and CDR2 FQNEAQ (reference sequence). V shed 4 bases and J 3 bases; nucleotides not matched to a gene: 5. Unique molecular identifiers were present on the cDNA, which also gained a universal primer site by template switching. TCRdb reprocessed the 5' RACE reads with MiXCR, giving one entry per CDR3 protein. The sample contains about 530,000 distinct CDR3 sequences, roughly 15% of which appear only once. These records were also assigned to another study, of yellow fever vaccine responses in identical twins. As that report states: A vaccine T cell response that seemed partly convergent and partly personalized was reported in twins.

The sequenced sample consisted of CD4+ T cells sorted from blood. The V and J genes are TRBV7-9 and TRBJ2-2, with 10 bases that match TRBD1. This clonotype was sampled from a woman aged 18-29 years in good health. CDR3 in DNA: TGTGCCAGCAGCTCCCTAGGGACAGGGGACACCGGGGAGCTGTTTTTT. Translating it yields CASSSLGTGDTGELFF.